Sequencing of this T cell receptor beta chain was carried out in a study of blood T cell repertoires in COVID-19. In its sample, this clone was seen once. Trimming took 5 bases from V and 2 from J, leaving 7 bases between them. Germline CDR1 SGHTA, CDR2 FQGNSA. This CDR3 spans 12 amino acids. Recovery meant two consecutive negative NP/OP PCR tests, professional clearance, or resolved symptoms. Generated by immunoSEQ multiplex PCR, the TCRdb table keeps only in-frame clones and is missing some. Found here are 250,000 to 400,000 clones, roughly nine tenths of them singletons; the top ten hold 2.6%. Sequenced sample: PBMCs or T cells enriched from blood (not recorded which). V usage is TRBV7-2 and J usage is TRBJ2-7; D is possibly TRBD1 (5 bases). The clonotype was recovered from a man aged 55 to 70 who had recovered from COVID-19. CDR3 nucleotide sequence: TGTGCCAGCAGCCGACAGACCTACGAGCAGTACTTC. The encoded protein is CASSRQTYEQYF.